This T cell receptor beta chain comes out of a study of T cells in Graves' hyperthyroidism and ophthalmopathy. Overall study findings and caveats: Separating ophthalmopathy from stable hyperthyroidism was achieved by a 13 V-J model.

This clonotype has at least ten counts. The antigen is unknown. This CDR3 contains 14 residues. Germline V CDR1 and CDR2: SGDLS, YYNGEE. After removal of 3 bases from V and 3 bases from J, the junction contained 4 bases not matched to a gene. Amplification of TCR beta CDR3 regions was performed using RNA transcripts as template. Carried out on the TCR CDR3, a first-round RT-PCR used the HTBI primer set. Each CDR3 protein gets one entry after TCRdb re-called the multiplex PCR reads with MiXCR. The sample has about 610,000 distinct CDR3 sequences; roughly 14% are singletons. The receptor was derived from a woman in her 40s with Graves' ophthalmopathy. The sample taken for sequencing was blood. The chain recombines TRBV9 with TRBJ2-7, with 9 bases fitting TRBD1. CDR3 sequence (DNA): TGTGCCAGCAGCGCCGGGACAGGGCTCTACGAGCAGTACTTC. Amino acid sequence: CASSAGTGLYEQYF. Based on the CDR3 plus reference TRBV9 and TRBJ2-7, the full variable domain is DSGVTQTPKHLITATGQRVTLRCSPRSGDLSVYWYQQSLDQGLQFLIQYYNGEERAKGNILERFSAQQFPDLHSELNLSSLELGDSALYFCASSAGTGLYEQYFGPGTRLTVT.